These T cell receptor beta chains were read from a single sample in a study of CD8+CD57+ T cells in acquired aplastic anemia. One entry per CDR3 protein, called by TCRdb with MiXCR from the reads. The sample holds under 250,000 distinct CDR3 sequences, around half seen once. Sequences were obtained from sorted CD4+, CD8+, or CD8+CD57+ T cells (not recorded which) from PBMCs. These receptors came from a human donor with aplastic anemia. Each CDR3 is given with its conserved first and last residue. The order of the fields is CDR3 protein, CDR3 DNA, clone size, J gene, D gene, V gene. The D gene is left open where the match is weak. Some rows have no size entry. The others give once, few or many, or a class for an expanded clone.

CDR3: CASSSGTGGFPYYEQYF
DNA: TGCGCCAGCAGCTCCGGGACAGGGGGCTTCCCGTACTACGAGCAGTACTTC
size: many
J: TRBJ2-7
D: TRBD1
V: TRBV5-1

CDR3: CSLGTGDYNEQFF
DNA: TGCAGCTTAGGGACAGGGGACTACAATGAGCAGTTCTTC
size: NA
J: TRBJ2-1
D: TRBD1
V: TRBV29-1

CDR3: CSASEGTSGLQQRNEQFF
DNA: TGCAGTGCTAGCGAGGGGACTAGCGGCCTCCAACAGCGGAATGAGCAGTTCTTC
size: few
J: TRBJ2-1
D: TRBD2
V: TRBV20-1

CDR3: CASSRTSGGPLSQETQYF
DNA: TGTGCCAGCAGCCGGACTAGCGGGGGGCCGCTAAGCCAAGAGACCCAGTACTTC
size: NA
J: TRBJ2-5
D: TRBD2
V: TRBV7-9

CDR3: CASRAGTDYNEQFF
DNA: TGTGCCAGCAGGGCCGGGACAGACTACAATGAGCAGTTCTTC
size: NA
J: TRBJ2-1
D: TRBD1
V: TRBV10-3

CDR3: CATSSLQGFNGYTF
DNA: TGTGCCACCAGCAGTCTACAGGGATTTAATGGCTACACCTTC
size: NA
J: TRBJ1-2
D: NA
V: TRBV15

CDR3: CAIITGDTEAFF
DNA: TGTGCCATCATAACAGGGGACACTGAAGCTTTCTTT
size: NA
J: TRBJ1-1
D: TRBD1
V: TRBV12-3/TRBV12-4

CDR3: CASSPKRGRNSYEQYF
DNA: TGTGCCAGCAGTCCCAAGCGCGGGAGGAACAGCTACGAGCAGTACTTC
size: NA
J: TRBJ2-7
D: TRBD2
V: TRBV28

CDR3: CASSEIVGTDSPLHF
DNA: TGTGCCAGCAGTGAAATTGTGGGCACGGATTCACCCCTCCACTTT
size: many
J: TRBJ1-6
D: NA
V: TRBV6-1

CDR3: CASSYEQPGRYNQPQHF
DNA: TGCGCCAGCAGCTACGAACAGCCGGGGAGATACAATCAGCCCCAGCATTTT
size: many
J: TRBJ1-5
D: NA
V: TRBV10-2

CDR3: CASSLGEEGWAYEQYF
DNA: TGTGCCAGCAGCTTAGGGGAGGAAGGGTGGGCTTACGAGCAGTACTTC
size: NA
J: TRBJ2-7
D: NA
V: TRBV13

CDR3: CASSDGGTSGSDEQFF
DNA: TGTGCCAGCAGTGATGGCGGGACTAGCGGGAGTGATGAGCAGTTCTTC
size: NA
J: TRBJ2-1
D: TRBD2
V: TRBV6-4

CDR3: CASSPGPLYGYTF
DNA: TGTGCCAGCTCACCAGGGCCGCTCTATGGCTACACCTTC
size: few
J: TRBJ1-2
D: NA
V: TRBV18

CDR3: CASSASGNTEAFF
DNA: TGTGCCAGCAGCGCGAGCGGAAACACTGAAGCTTTCTTT
size: many
J: TRBJ1-1
D: NA
V: TRBV9

CDR3: CASSLGLVYEQYF
DNA: TGTGCCAGTAGTTTGGGGTTAGTCTACGAGCAGTACTTC
size: few
J: TRBJ2-7
D: NA
V: TRBV7-9

CDR3: CASSDIDSNQPQHF
DNA: TGTGCCAGCAGTGACATAGATAGCAATCAGCCCCAGCATTTT
size: NA
J: TRBJ1-5
D: NA
V: TRBV6-5

CDR3: CASSLGGWSTF
DNA: TGTGCCAGCAGCTTGGGGGGTTGGAGCACCTTC
size: NA
J: TRBJ1-2
D: NA
V: TRBV7-2

CDR3: CASSWGWGTGTYYEQYF
DNA: TGTGCCAGCAGCTGGGGGTGGGGGACAGGAACCTACTACGAGCAGTACTTC
size: many
J: TRBJ2-7
D: TRBD1
V: TRBV5-6

CDR3: CASSSWVQETQYF
DNA: TGTGCCAGCAGCTCCTGGGTACAAGAGACCCAGTACTTC
size: many
J: TRBJ2-5
D: NA
V: TRBV7-9

CDR3: CAISEWGRANTEAFF
DNA: TGTGCCATCAGTGAGTGGGGCAGGGCCAACACTGAAGCTTTCTTT
size: many
J: TRBJ1-1
D: NA
V: TRBV10-3

CDR3: CASSPQGWGDTEAFF
DNA: TGTGCCAGTAGTCCACAGGGGTGGGGTGACACTGAAGCTTTCTTT
size: NA
J: TRBJ1-1
D: TRBD1
V: TRBV19

CDR3: CASSLDSTLPNYGYTF
DNA: TGCGCCAGCAGCTTGGATAGTACACTACCTAACTATGGCTACACCTTC
size: NA
J: TRBJ1-2
D: NA
V: TRBV5-1

CDR3: CASSLRTITDTQYF
DNA: TGTGCCAGCAGTTTAAGGACAATCACAGATACGCAGTATTTT
size: many
J: TRBJ2-3
D: NA
V: TRBV12-3/TRBV12-4

CDR3: CASSSAGGYGHTF
DNA: TGTGCCAGCAGCTCGGCGGGGGGCTATGGCCACACCTTC
size: NA
J: TRBJ1-2
D: NA
V: TRBV7-9

CDR3: CASSEWPGRQETQYF
DNA: TGTGCCAGCAGTGAATGGCCAGGCCGCCAAGAGACCCAGTACTTC
size: NA
J: TRBJ2-5
D: NA
V: TRBV25-1

CDR3: CASSLGGLGIYEQYF
DNA: TGTGCCAGCAGCTTAGGTGGTTTGGGGATCTACGAGCAGTACTTC
size: many
J: TRBJ2-7
D: NA
V: TRBV7-9

CDR3: CVSSERGTGAGYTF
DNA: TGTGTCAGCAGTGAACGGGGTACTGGAGCTGGCTACACCTTC
size: NA
J: TRBJ1-2
D: NA
V: TRBV6-1

CDR3: CASSVADGAVYGYTF
DNA: TGTGCCAGCAGCGTAGCGGACGGAGCAGTTTATGGCTACACCTTC
size: many
J: TRBJ1-2
D: NA
V: TRBV9

CDR3: CSARDRASGNTIYF
DNA: TGCAGTGCTAGGGACCGAGCCTCTGGAAACACCATATATTTT
size: once
J: TRBJ1-3
D: NA
V: TRBV20-1

CDR3: CASRPPGSSTDTQYF
DNA: TGTGCCAGCAGGCCGCCGGGGAGTAGCACAGATACGCAGTATTTT
size: few
J: TRBJ2-3
D: NA
V: TRBV7-9

CDR3: CASSFRWGGQETQYF
DNA: TGTGCCAGCAGCTTCCGCTGGGGGGGGCAAGAGACCCAGTACTTC
size: NA
J: TRBJ2-5
D: TRBD2
V: TRBV7-2

CDR3: CASSFRGKREGRAETQYF
DNA: TGTGCCAGCAGCTTTAGGGGCAAGCGGGAGGGCCGGGCGGAGACCCAGTACTTC
size: once
J: TRBJ2-5
D: TRBD2
V: TRBV24-1

CDR3: CASSRDRGWDTQYF
DNA: TGTGCCAGCAGCAGGGACAGGGGATGGGATACGCAGTATTTT
size: NA
J: TRBJ2-3
D: TRBD1
V: TRBV24-1

CDR3: CATEGPGTDATNEKLFF
DNA: TGCGCCACTGAAGGGCCGGGGACAGACGCAACTAATGAAAAACTGTTTTTT
size: NA
J: TRBJ1-4
D: TRBD1
V: TRBV5-1

CDR3: CASSYSIEGTEAFF
DNA: TGTGCCAGCAGTTACTCGATAGAGGGAACCGAAGCTTTCTTT
size: many
J: TRBJ1-1
D: NA
V: TRBV6-5

CDR3: CATCWAGREQYF
DNA: TGTGCCACCTGTTGGGCGGGGCGCGAGCAGTACTTC
size: many
J: TRBJ2-7
D: NA
V: TRBV12-3/TRBV12-4

CDR3: CASSTDRANQPQQYF
DNA: TGTGCCAGTAGTACGGACAGGGCGAATCAGCCCCAGCAGTACTTC
size: NA
J: TRBJ2-7
D: TRBD1
V: TRBV19

CDR3: CAISRAGSGNTIYF
DNA: TGTGCCATCAGTCGGGCTGGCTCTGGAAACACCATATATTTT
size: NA
J: TRBJ1-3
D: NA
V: TRBV10-3

CDR3: CSARALAGAFF
DNA: TGCAGTGCTAGGGCGCTAGCGGGAGCTTTCTTT
size: NA
J: TRBJ1-1
D: NA
V: TRBV20-1

CDR3: CASSLKGGLHNEQFF
DNA: TGTGCCAGCAGTTTAAAGGGGGGCCTTCACAATGAGCAGTTCTTC
size: few
J: TRBJ2-1
D: NA
V: TRBV27

CDR3: CASSPTGGARETQYF
DNA: TGTGCCAGCAGCCCGACAGGGGGGGCCAGGGAGACCCAGTACTTC
size: NA
J: TRBJ2-5
D: TRBD1
V: TRBV7-9

CDR3: CASSLGTGDSSPPHF
DNA: TGTGCCAGCAGCTTAGGTACAGGGGATAGTTCACCCCCCCACTTT
size: few
J: TRBJ1-6
D: TRBD1
V: TRBV7-9

CDR3: CASSTFGTPSYEQYF
DNA: TGTGCCAGTAGTACTTTCGGGACACCCTCCTACGAGCAGTACTTC
size: NA
J: TRBJ2-7
D: NA
V: TRBV19

CDR3: CSAHQGVSETQYF
DNA: TGCAGCGCCCACCAGGGAGTGAGCGAGACCCAGTACTTC
size: NA
J: TRBJ2-5
D: NA
V: TRBV29-1

CDR3: CASSAGNTEAFF
DNA: TGTGCCAGCAGTGCTGGGAACACTGAAGCTTTCTTT
size: NA
J: TRBJ1-1
D: NA
V: TRBV2

CDR3: CASSRGGELRGLTDTQYF
DNA: TGCGCCAGCAGCCGGGGGGGAGAACTAAGGGGACTCACAGATACGCAGTATTTT
size: NA
J: TRBJ2-3
D: TRBD2
V: TRBV7-9

CDR3: CASSRKGETQYF
DNA: TGTGCCAGCAGCCGCAAAGGGGAGACCCAGTACTTC
size: many
J: TRBJ2-5
D: NA
V: TRBV7-6

CDR3: CASSLGTSGGADQYF
DNA: TGTGCCAGCAGCTTAGGGACTAGCGGGGGGGCAGACCAGTATTTT
size: NA
J: TRBJ2-3
D: TRBD2
V: TRBV7-3

CDR3: CASSPFIGNTIYF
DNA: TGTGCCAGTAGTCCATTTATAGGAAACACCATATATTTT
size: many
J: TRBJ1-3
D: NA
V: TRBV19

CDR3: CASSLDPQDRGLSSPLHF
DNA: TGCGCCAGCAGCTTGGACCCCCAGGACAGGGGGTTGAGTTCACCCCTCCACTTT
size: NA
J: TRBJ1-6
D: TRBD1
V: TRBV7-2